This TCR beta chain was captured in a study of blood T cell repertoires in COVID-19 (dated by TCRdb to about 2020). For the study in its entirety: Collaborator samples came from the United States, Italy and Spain and covered acute and convalescent phases of COVID-19. The prospective study material was composed of cDNA or gDNA derived from T cells, B-cell-depleted T cells, or PBMCs. The dataset comprised deeply sampled blood TCRbeta repertoires from subjects exposed to, actively infected with, or recovered from COVID-19. The repertoires were released in a freely available public database intended as a resource for research on the immune response to SARS-CoV-2. The samples were drawn from the first 160 participants of the ongoing ImmuneRACE study and from 950 to 1,500 subjects provided by 6 global collaborators. A de-identified subject ID, COVID-19 status, age in years and sex were almost always included in the sample metadata. Where HLA class I and class II types were available, the types were taken from metadata supplied by the sample provider, not from assay-based typing. Study-wide findings and limitations: Clinical and demographic metadata were provided uncurated, with the amount varying by source and participant.

V is trimmed back by 5 bases and J by 0 bases, and the junction contains 4 bases that no gene match accounts for. The germline V gene sets CDR1 to KGHSH and CDR2 to LQKENI. The CDR3 runs 15 residues from the cysteine to the phenylalanine. Only CDR3 DNA remains: 45 bases, in frame from the first base. This clone was observed a single time. The clone's antigen remains unknown. Base qualities are not at hand, and no much larger clone is one base apart. TCRbeta CDR3 regions were amplified from genomic DNA using the immunoSEQ Assay, a bias-controlled multiplex PCR. In the paper's pipeline: Nucleated cell counts per sample were estimated from amplification of reference gene primers within the assay. To quantify the absolute abundance of each unique TCRbeta CDR3 rearrangement, sequence reads were collapsed and filtered. For each sample, productive Simpson clonality was calculated as the square root of Simpson's diversity index across productive rearrangements. In TCRdb, the immuneACCESS table is reduced to in-frame sequences with V and J assigned. These tables do not hold every clone; where another copy was compared, an unresolved V gene accounts for under half, and the others remain unexplained. The V and J calls and clone size are taken from that table; D and trimming were inferred from the DNA. Counted in this sample were 95,000 to 110,000 clones; 70% to 90% of them appeared once. Of the sample, 3.5% is held by the ten largest clones.

Collaborating institutions collected whole blood in K2EDTA tubes following their own protocols. For TCRbeta analysis, collaborators shipped samples as frozen whole blood, isolated PBMCs, or DNA extracted from either of those sample types. Rearrangement joined TRBV18 to TRBJ1-3; 7 junctional bases match TRBD1. This TCR was recovered from a woman in her fifties or sixties with acute or convalescent COVID-19. Material for sequencing was peripheral blood. The bases read TGTGCCAGCTCATCCGGGACAGTCTCTGGAAACACCATATATTTT. Its translation reads: CASSSGTVSGNTIYF. Where the CDR3 stops, the reference TRBV18 and TRBJ1-3 genes take over; the full variable domain is NAGVMQNPRHLVRRRGQEARLRCSPMKGHSHVYWYRQLPEEGLKFMVYLQKENIIDESGMPKERFSAEFPKEGPSILRIQQVVRGDSAAYFCASSSGTVSGNTIYFGEGSWLTVV.